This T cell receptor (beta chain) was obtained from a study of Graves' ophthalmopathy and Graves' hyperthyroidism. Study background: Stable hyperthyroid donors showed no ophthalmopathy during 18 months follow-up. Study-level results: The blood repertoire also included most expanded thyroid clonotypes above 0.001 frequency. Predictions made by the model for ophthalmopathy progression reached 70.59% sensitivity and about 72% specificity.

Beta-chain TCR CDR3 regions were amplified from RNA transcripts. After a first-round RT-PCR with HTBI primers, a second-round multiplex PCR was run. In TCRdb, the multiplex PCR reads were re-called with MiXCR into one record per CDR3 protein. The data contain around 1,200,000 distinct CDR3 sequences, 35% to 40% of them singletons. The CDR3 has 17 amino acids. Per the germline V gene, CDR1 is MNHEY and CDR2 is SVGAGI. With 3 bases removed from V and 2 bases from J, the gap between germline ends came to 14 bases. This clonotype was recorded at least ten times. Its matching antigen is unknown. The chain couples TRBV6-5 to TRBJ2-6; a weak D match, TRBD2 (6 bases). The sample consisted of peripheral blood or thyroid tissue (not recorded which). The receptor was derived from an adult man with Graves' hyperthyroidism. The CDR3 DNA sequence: TGTGCCAGCAGTTATTTTGGCGGAGGGGCTGGGGCCAACGTCCTGACTTTC. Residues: CASSYFGGGAGANVLTF.